A selection of T cell receptor beta chains follows, all from one sample in a study of blood T cell repertoires in COVID-19. Sequencing was performed with immunoSEQ multiplex PCR; in TCRdb, only in-frame clones are kept and a portion is missing. This sample yields under 450,000 clones, of which roughly nine tenths are seen a single time; 0.8% to 0.9% belongs to the top ten. The specimen sequenced was PBMCs or T cells enriched from blood (not recorded which). The receptors originated from a woman aged 40 to 50 who had been exposed to COVID-19. Both conserved end residues are part of each CDR3. The D gene is left open where the match is weak.

V	J	D	CDR3
TRBV6-5	TRBJ1-6	TRBD1	CASSNGQENSPLHF
TRBV2	TRBJ2-2	.	CATRAGVATGELFF
TRBV7-9	TRBJ2-1	TRBD2	CASSSEASGYNEQFF
TRBV3-1/TRBV3-2	TRBJ1-3	TRBD1	CASSQYTGDEDTIYF
TRBV14	TRBJ1-6	.	CASSQGQGYSPLHF
TRBV27	TRBJ2-7	.	CASSLGVGRGYEQYF
TRBV14	TRBJ2-7	TRBD1	CASSLWQGADEQYF
TRBV30	TRBJ1-1	.	CAWSPDSHTEAFF
TRBV5-1	TRBJ2-1	.	CASSSGGSYNEQFF
TRBV11-3	TRBJ2-2	TRBD2	CASSDPLLAVNTGELFF
TRBV24-1	TRBJ2-2	TRBD2	CATSDYQSGRAKVPGELFF
TRBV9	TRBJ2-1	TRBD1	CASSVGGGTGQFF
TRBV7-9	TRBJ1-1	.	CASSKKQGHTEAFF
TRBV5-1	TRBJ2-2	.	CASSLGGQTGELFF
TRBV6-2/TRBV6-3	TRBJ2-7	.	CASSPGSRSYEQYF
TRBV5-4	TRBJ1-2	.	CASSRLGQSYGYTF
TRBV2	TRBJ1-1	TRBD1	CASTKGQQNTEAFF
TRBV7-9	TRBJ1-6	TRBD1	CASSLVTGGGSPLHF
TRBV3-1/TRBV3-2	TRBJ1-2	.	CASSPEGRAHGYTF
TRBV20-1	TRBJ1-6	.	CSASRGTFDNSPLHF
TRBV10-1	TRBJ2-5	TRBD1	CASSESSGGKTQYF
TRBV6-2/TRBV6-3	TRBJ1-5	TRBD1	CASSLKTGGYQPQHF
TRBV3-1/TRBV3-2	TRBJ1-4	TRBD1	CASSKVTGAGNEKLFF
TRBV19	TRBJ2-2	.	CASSMQGRIGSGELFF
TRBV27	TRBJ2-7	.	CASSLYLPAEYYEQYF
TRBV5-1	TRBJ2-5	.	CASRPTGLETQYF
TRBV7-9	TRBJ2-7	.	CASSSTYEQYF
TRBV24-1	TRBJ1-2	.	CATSDPTGPLGYTF
TRBV19	TRBJ1-1	.	CASRVRGTLENTEAFF
TRBV7-2	TRBJ1-5	.	CASSLDIQPQHF
TRBV29-1	TRBJ1-1	.	CSVTEGQLNTEAFF
TRBV19	TRBJ1-2	.	CASSPQDNYGYTF
TRBV5-1	TRBJ2-3	TRBD2	CASSLQRGRTDTQYF
TRBV11-2	TRBJ1-2	.	CASSLGSGFGGYTF
TRBV19	TRBJ1-5	TRBD1	CASSKSRDREGQPQHF
TRBV5-1	TRBJ1-2	TRBD1	CASSLGDRELGGYTF
TRBV10-3	TRBJ1-1	.	CAISQARGTEAFF
TRBV9	TRBJ2-3	TRBD2	CASSLRGAGGDTQYF
TRBV7-9	TRBJ1-3	.	CASSLSFKLDSGNTIYF
TRBV29-1	TRBJ2-3	TRBD2	CSAPASGNQDTQYF
TRBV6-2/TRBV6-3	TRBJ1-2	.	CASSSAANYGYTF